These 16 T cell receptor beta chains originate from one sample sequenced in a study of STAT5B mutations in CD4+ large granular lymphocyte leukemia. Sequencing used immunoSEQ multiplex PCR; TCRdb keeps in-frame clones, though not all of them. Seen here are about 38,000 clones, about 82% observed once, and the top ten hold roughly 1.2%. Source material: CD4+ T cells from blood buffy coats. Receptors were obtained from a human donor in good health.

The V and J genes are TRBV7-2 and TRBJ2-1; 11 bases fit TRBD2. The CDR3 runs 15 residues. Germline assignment: CDR1 SGHTA and CDR2 FQGNSA. After removal of 3 bases from V and 7 bases from J, the junction contained 5 bases not matched to a gene. CDR3 in amino acids: CASSFSGRAVNEQFF. CDR3 sequence (DNA): TGTGCCAGCAGCTTTAGCGGGAGGGCGGTGAATGAGCAGTTCTTC.

The chain combines TRBV6-6 with TRBJ1-1; D gene ambiguous. CDR3 length: 12 amino acids. Per germline, CDR1 MNHNY and CDR2 SVGAGI (reference sequence). V gave up 7 bases and J gave up 1 base, with 7 bases separating them. This chain's CDR3 is CASTVGNTEAFF. In DNA form, the CDR3 reads TGTGCCAGCACAGTTGGGAACACTGAAGCTTTCTTT.

This clone was picked up a small number of times. The chain uses TRBV30 and TRBJ1-5; no firm D call. Trimming cost V 0 bases and J 6 bases, with 9 bases left between them. This CDR3 comprises 13 residues. CDR1 is GTSNPN and CDR2 is SVGIG in the germline V gene (reference sequence). CDR3 sequence (DNA): TGTGCCTGGAGTGTTCTCATGGGTCAGCCCCAGCATTTT. It encodes CAWSVLMGQPQHF.

The rearrangement links TRBV4-1 to TRBJ2-5, with a tentative D call TRBD2 (5 bases). The CDR3 runs 12 residues. Trimming removed 4 bases at V and 9 bases at J, with 12 bases between. Germline lookup yields CDR1 MGHRA and CDR2 YSYEKL. Here the CDR3 DNA reads TGCGCCAGCAGCCCCAATTACGGGGCCCAGTACTTC. Its protein is CASSPNYGAQYF.

This chain joins TRBV7-9 and TRBJ1-1; D not resolved. The CDR3 runs 14 residues. Trimming took 3 bases from V and 3 from J, leaving 11 bases between them. Germline loops: CDR1 SEHNR, CDR2 FQNEAQ (reference sequence). The CDR3 loop reads CASSFPPGHTEAFF. In DNA, the CDR3 is TGTGCCAGCAGCTTCCCCCCCGGGCACACTGAAGCTTTCTTT.

This clone was observed a few times. The chain is built from TRBV6-1 and TRBJ1-1; a possible D gene is TRBD1 (5 bases). Trimming cost V 4 bases and J 3 bases, with 12 bases left between them. CDR1 and CDR2 from the germline V gene are MNHNS and SASEGT. The CDR3 is 14 amino acids. CDR3 amino acids: CASSAGPMDTEAFF. In DNA, the CDR3 is TGTGCCAGCAGTGCAGGGCCCATGGACACTGAAGCTTTCTTT.

The chain joins TRBV6-5 to TRBJ2-2; 7 bases are shared with TRBD2. The CDR3 contains 16 residues. After removal of 0 bases from V and 3 bases from J, the junction contained 4 bases not matched to a gene. Germline CDR1 is MNHEY and CDR2 is SVGAGI. The CDR3 DNA follows: TGTGCCAGCAGTTACTCGTTCCTAGCGGACACCGGGGAGCTGTTTTTT. Encoded protein: CASSYSFLADTGELFF.

The chain has TRBV7-6 and TRBJ2-7; 9 bases match TRBD1. This CDR3 region has 15 residues. CDR1 SGHVS and CDR2 FNYEAQ come from the germline V gene. The J segment lost 1 base and the V segment lost 5 bases, leaving 6 bases of the junction unmatched. The CDR3 DNA reads TGTGCCAGCAGCAGAACCGGGACAGGGTCCTACGAGCAGTACTTC. This gives the protein CASSRTGTGSYEQYF.

The J gene is TRBJ2-7, the V gene TRBV18, with unresolved D. This CDR3 region has 15 residues. Trimming pared 3 bases from V and 7 bases from J, leaving 19 bases between. CDR1 is KGHSH and CDR2 is LQKENI in the germline V gene. CDR3 residues: CASSPPTAFDFEQYF. CDR3 nucleotide sequence: TGTGCCAGCTCACCGCCGACGGCATTCGATTTTGAGCAGTACTTC.

V and J are TRBV11-2 and TRBJ2-3; D is perhaps TRBD1 or TRBD2 (5 bases each). The CDR3 totals 15 residues. Germline CDR1 reads SGHAT; CDR2 reads FQNNGV. Deletions cut 4 bases from V and 0 bases from J, with 11 bases between. The CDR3 region is CASSYRDPSTDTQYF. The CDR3 DNA follows: TGTGCCAGCAGCTACCGGGACCCGAGCACAGATACGCAGTATTTT.

The chain has TRBV11-3 and TRBJ2-7; TRBD1 agrees at 8 bases. This CDR3 region has 15 residues. Losses at the gene ends were 0 bases for V and 2 bases for J; bases not matched to a gene: 3. CDR1 and CDR2 (germline): SGHNT, YENEEA. The CDR3 nucleotides are TGTGCCAGCAGCTTAGAGACAGGGGACCCCTACGAGCAGTACTTC. Translation gives CASSLETGDPYEQYF.

The chain joins TRBV7-9 to TRBJ2-3, with D hard to call. Per the germline V gene, CDR1 is SEHNR and CDR2 is FQNEAQ (reference sequence). Trimming removed 2 bases at V and 3 bases at J, with 9 bases between. The CDR3 contains 14 residues. DNA for the CDR3: TGTGCCAGCAGCTTAATTAGTGGGACAGATACGCAGTATTTT. It codes for CASSLISGTDTQYF.

The chain links TRBV5-1 to TRBJ2-1, with TRBD2 matching over 12 bases. The CDR3 has 15 residues. The V gene end was trimmed by 4 bases and the J gene end by 5 bases; junction bases not matched to a gene: 4. The germline gives CDR1 SGHRS, CDR2 YFSETQ. The chain's CDR3 is CASSLRTSGNNEQFF. Here the CDR3 DNA reads TGCGCCAGCAGCCTCCGGACTAGCGGGAACAATGAGCAGTTCTTC.

The CDR3 region has the DNA TGCGCCAGCAGCTTGGAGGGGACTTCAAACACTGAAGCTTTCTTT. Protein product: CASSLEGTSNTEAFF. The rearrangement joins TRBV5-1 to TRBJ1-1; D might be TRBD1 (5 bases). V dropped 0 bases and J dropped 2 bases, with 11 bases sitting between them. This CDR3 spans 15 amino acids. Germline CDR1 is SGHRS and CDR2 is YFSETQ. Full variable domain (outside the CDR3, taken from reference TRBV5-1 and TRBJ1-1): KAGVTQTPRYLIKTRGQQVTLSCSPISGHRSVSWYQQTPGQGLQFLFEYFSETQRNKGNFPGRFSGRQFSNSRSEMNVSTLELGDSALYLCASSLEGTSNTEAFFGQGTRLTVV.

This sequence joins TRBV7-2 and TRBJ2-1; TRBD2 matches 10 bases. The CDR3 is 15 residues long. CDR1 and CDR2 (germline): SGHTA, FQGNSA. V lost 2 bases, J lost 5 bases, and 3 bases stayed unmatched. CDR3 protein: CASSLLGTSDNEQFF. The CDR3 coding sequence is TGTGCCAGCAGCTTACTGGGGACTAGCGACAATGAGCAGTTCTTC.

This clone was counted only a few times. The chain recombines TRBV15 with TRBJ2-3; D unclear. The CDR3 is 15 residues long. V was shortened by 0 bases and J by 0 bases, with 7 bases between the two germline ends. CDR1 is LNHNV, CDR2 YYDKDF, per germline (reference sequence). CDR3 sequence (DNA): TGTGCCACCAGCAGAGATCACGATAGCACAGATACGCAGTATTTT. It is translated as CATSRDHDSTDTQYF.